A selection of T cell receptor beta chains follows, all from one sample in a study of PD-1 blockade in classical Hodgkin lymphoma. Some clones are missing from TCRdb's copy, which holds only in-frame ones; the method was immunoSEQ multiplex PCR. The data contain 9,000 to 13,000 clones, 80% of them singletons. The specimen was peripheral blood mononuclear cells (PBMCs), collected before the second cycle of nivolumab. These receptors originate from a human donor with classical Hodgkin lymphoma. Both conserved end residues are part of each CDR3. The D gene is left open where the match is weak.

cdr3_aa	d_call	v_call	j_call
CASARTSGRQWAEQFF	TRBD2	TRBV6-4	TRBJ2-1
CASSSYRRNTGELFF	-	TRBV5-1	TRBJ2-2
CASSPLPGLGYTDTQYF	-	TRBV19	TRBJ2-3
CASTGGVNYGYTF	-	TRBV30	TRBJ1-2
CASSVDQTANTEAFF	-	TRBV9	TRBJ1-1
CASSLAAGTSGNNRAKNIQYF	TRBD2	TRBV7-6	TRBJ2-4
CASSVADRSYEQYF	-	TRBV7-6	TRBJ2-7
CASSWGGGSEQFF	-	TRBV9	TRBJ2-1
CASNHRGPNQPQHF	TRBD1	TRBV19	TRBJ1-5
CAIREQRQGKNTEAFF	TRBD1	TRBV10-3	TRBJ1-1
CASSRAGGSLNTEAFF	TRBD1	TRBV19	TRBJ1-1
CASSLSLGVGAFF	-	TRBV27	TRBJ1-1
CASSQPNPGGGHNEQFF	-	TRBV4-1	TRBJ2-1
CASSTIPLIYNTEAFF	-	TRBV19	TRBJ1-1
CATSRDRNEQYF	-	TRBV15	TRBJ2-7
CASRDLRDRGNEQFF	TRBD1	TRBV27	TRBJ2-1
CASSLDSLATNEKLFF	-	TRBV5-6	TRBJ1-4
CASSREGERSEAFF	-	TRBV6-5	TRBJ1-1
CASRIQGIDYEQYF	TRBD1	TRBV7-9	TRBJ2-7
CASKGTSGLDYEQYF	TRBD2	TRBV19	TRBJ2-7
CASSYRNGGYTF	-	TRBV6-9	TRBJ1-2
CASSWERQGYTF	-	TRBV6-1	TRBJ1-2
CASSVALGGGPLHF	-	TRBV9	TRBJ1-6
CTSSQDEAPGDEQFF	-	TRBV1	TRBJ2-1
CASSRPFGETQYF	-	TRBV4-1	TRBJ2-5
CASNPSGERSPLHF	-	TRBV2	TRBJ1-6